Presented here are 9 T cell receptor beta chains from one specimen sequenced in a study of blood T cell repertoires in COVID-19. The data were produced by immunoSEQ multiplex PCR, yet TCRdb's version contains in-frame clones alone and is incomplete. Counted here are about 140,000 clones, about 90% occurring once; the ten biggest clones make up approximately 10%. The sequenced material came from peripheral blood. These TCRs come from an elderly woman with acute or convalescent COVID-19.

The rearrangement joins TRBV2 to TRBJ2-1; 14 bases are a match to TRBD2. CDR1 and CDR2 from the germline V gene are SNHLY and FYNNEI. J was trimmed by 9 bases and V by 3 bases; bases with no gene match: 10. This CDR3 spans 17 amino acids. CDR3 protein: CASSDWTSGGSGGEQFF. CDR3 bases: TGTGCCAGCAGTGACTGGACTAGCGGGGGGTCCGGGGGTGAGCAGTTCTTC. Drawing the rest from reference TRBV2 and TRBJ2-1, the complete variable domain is EPEVTQTPSHQVTQMGQEVILRCVPISNHLYFYWYRQILGQKVEFLVSFYNNEISEKSEIFDDQFSVERPDGSNFTLKIRSTKLEDSAMYFCASSDWTSGGSGGEQFFGPGTRLTVL.

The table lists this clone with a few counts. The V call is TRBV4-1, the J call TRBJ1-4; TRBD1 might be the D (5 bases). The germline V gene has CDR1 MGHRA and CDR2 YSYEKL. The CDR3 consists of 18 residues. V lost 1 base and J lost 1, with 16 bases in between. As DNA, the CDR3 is TGCGCCAGCAGCCAAGTGGGGCCAGGGACTCGAACTAATGAAAAACTGTTTTTT. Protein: CASSQVGPGTRTNEKLFF.

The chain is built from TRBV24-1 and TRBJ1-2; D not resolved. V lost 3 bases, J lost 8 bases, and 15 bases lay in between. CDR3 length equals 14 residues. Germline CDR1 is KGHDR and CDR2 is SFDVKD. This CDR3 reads CATSDGWAEIGYTF. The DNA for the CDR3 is TGTGCCACCAGTGATGGGTGGGCCGAAATAGGCTACACCTTC.

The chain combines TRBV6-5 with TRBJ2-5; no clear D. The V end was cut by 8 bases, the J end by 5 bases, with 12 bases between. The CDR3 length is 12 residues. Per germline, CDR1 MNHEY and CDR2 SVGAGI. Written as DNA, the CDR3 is TGTGCCAGCTCCTTTTCAGGCGAGACCCAGTACTTC. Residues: CASSFSGETQYF.

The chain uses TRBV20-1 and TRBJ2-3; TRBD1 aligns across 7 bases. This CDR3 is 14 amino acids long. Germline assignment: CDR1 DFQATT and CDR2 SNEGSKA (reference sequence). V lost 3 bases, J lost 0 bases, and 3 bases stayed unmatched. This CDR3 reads CSASRTGSTDTQYF. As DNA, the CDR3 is TGCAGTGCTAGTAGGACAGGTAGCACAGATACGCAGTATTTT.

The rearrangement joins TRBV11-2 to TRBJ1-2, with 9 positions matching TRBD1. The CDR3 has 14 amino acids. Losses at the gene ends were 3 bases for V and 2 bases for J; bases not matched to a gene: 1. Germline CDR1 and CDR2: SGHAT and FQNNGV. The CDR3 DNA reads TGTGCCAGCAGCTTTGACAGGGGGAACTATGGCTACACCTTC. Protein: CASSFDRGNYGYTF.

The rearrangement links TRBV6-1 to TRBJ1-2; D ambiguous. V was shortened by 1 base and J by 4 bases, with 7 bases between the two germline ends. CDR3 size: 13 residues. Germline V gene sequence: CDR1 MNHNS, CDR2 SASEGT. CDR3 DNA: TGTGCCAGCAGTGAAGGTCTAATCTATGGCTACACCTTC. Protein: CASSEGLIYGYTF.

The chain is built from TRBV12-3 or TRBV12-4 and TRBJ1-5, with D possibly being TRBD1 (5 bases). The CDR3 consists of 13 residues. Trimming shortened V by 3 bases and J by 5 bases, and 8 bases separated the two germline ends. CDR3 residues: CASSLVRDQPQHF. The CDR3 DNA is TGTGCCAGCAGTTTGGTCAGGGATCAGCCCCAGCATTTT.

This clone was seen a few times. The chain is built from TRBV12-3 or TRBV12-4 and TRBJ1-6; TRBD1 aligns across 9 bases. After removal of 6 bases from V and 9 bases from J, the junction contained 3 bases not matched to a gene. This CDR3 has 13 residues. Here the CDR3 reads CASRDRGSSPLHF. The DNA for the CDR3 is TGTGCCAGCAGGGACAGGGGAAGTTCACCCCTCCACTTT.